This TCR beta chain was identified in a study of blood T cell repertoires in COVID-19. Sequencing was performed with immunoSEQ multiplex PCR; in TCRdb, only in-frame clones are kept and a portion is missing. The table lists about 320,000 clones, approximately 91% of them singletons. Trimming cost V 4 bases and J 4 bases, with 19 bases left between them. CDR3 length: 16 amino acids. Germline assignment: CDR1 MNHEY and CDR2 SVGAGI. The origin of this receptor is a woman in her 30s who had been exposed to COVID-19. Sequenced input: PBMCs or T cells enriched from blood (not recorded which). V is TRBV6-5 and J is TRBJ1-2; possibly TRBD1 for D (5 bases). The CDR3 loop is CASSLVGPTRIYGYTF. CDR3 bases: TGTGCCAGCAGTTTGGTGGGGCCAACGCGAATCTATGGCTACACCTTC.